These 32 T cell receptor beta chains share one sample of origin, sequenced in a study of shared clonotypes between healthy human individuals. Using immunoSEQ multiplex PCR, the repertoire was profiled, and TCRdb retains in-frame clones only, with some absent. The sample contains under 2,500,000 clones, 95% of which appear only once. Sequencing was done on a sample of naive CD4+ T cells sorted from blood. Subset of the sample: CD45RA+ positively selected. These receptors came from a man aged 18-30 years in good health.

This rearrangement joins TRBV5-1 to TRBJ2-2; D remains ambiguous. The ends were cut back, 3 bases at V and 1 base at J, with 7 bases in the middle. CDR3 length: 14 amino acids. Per germline, CDR1 SGHRS and CDR2 YFSETQ. This chain's CDR3 is CASSSRMNTGELFF. CDR3 nucleotide sequence: TGCGCCAGCAGCTCTAGGATGAACACCGGGGAGCTGTTTTTT.

The chain joins TRBV2 to TRBJ2-5; 8 bases map to TRBD2. The CDR3 spans 13 residues. Losses at the gene ends were 8 bases for V and 4 bases for J; bases not matched to a gene: 6. From germline, CDR1 is SNHLY and CDR2 FYNNEI. The CDR3 spells CASQREIGETQYF. Here the CDR3 DNA reads TGTGCCAGCCAGCGGGAGATAGGAGAGACCCAGTACTTC.

The rearrangement joins TRBV4-1 to TRBJ2-2, with D tentatively TRBD2 (5 bases). This CDR3 has 18 amino acids. CDR1 MGHRA and CDR2 YSYEKL come from the germline V gene. V was trimmed by 1 base and J by 6 bases, leaving 21 bases between them. The CDR3 DNA reads as TGCGCCAGCAGCCAAGTATTGGCAGGACTCAGGATCTCCGGGGAGCTGTTTTTT. Protein sequence: CASSQVLAGLRISGELFF.

This chain links TRBV6-1 with TRBJ2-1, with 7 bases that match TRBD1. This CDR3 spans 15 amino acids. Germline CDR1 and CDR2: MNHNS and SASEGT. Trimming removed 1 base from V and 4 bases from J; junction bases left unmatched: 4. The CDR3 reads CASSEDPGGYNEQFF. CDR3 coding DNA: TGTGCCAGCAGTGAAGACCCAGGGGGTTACAATGAGCAGTTCTTC.

The chain recombines TRBV7-2 with TRBJ2-7, with D unclear. The CDR3 is 15 amino acids. V lost 1 base to trimming and J lost 3 bases, with 13 bases between them. Germline V CDR1 and CDR2: SGHTA, FQGNSA. CDR3 in amino acids: CASSLVAATGYEQYF. In DNA form, the CDR3 reads TGTGCCAGCAGCTTAGTGGCGGCGACGGGCTACGAGCAGTACTTC.

The J gene is TRBJ1-5, the V gene TRBV28; 7 nucleotides agree with TRBD1. This CDR3 contains 17 residues. The V gene's germline CDR1 is MDHEN and CDR2 SYDVKM. V was pared by 5 bases and J by 4 bases, with 14 bases of the junction left unmatched. The CDR3 loop is CASSLMKQGIGNQPQHF. In DNA form, the CDR3 reads TGTGCCAGCAGTCTCATGAAACAGGGGATCGGTAATCAGCCCCAGCATTTT.

This chain links TRBV2 with TRBJ2-1, with 7 nucleotides matching TRBD1. V lost 3 bases, J lost 4 bases, and 6 bases stayed unmatched. Germline CDR1 is SNHLY and CDR2 is FYNNEI. This CDR3 has 15 residues. CDR3 sequence: CASSETGSPYNEQFF. DNA of the CDR3: TGTGCCAGCAGTGAGACAGGGAGCCCGTACAATGAGCAGTTCTTC.

The genes are TRBV9 and TRBJ2-3; 8 bases are a match to TRBD2. The length of the CDR3 is 16 residues. CDR1 is SGDLS and CDR2 is YYNGEE in the germline V gene. The V and J ends lost 0 bases and 2 bases, in that order; junction bases with no gene match: 5. This CDR3 is CASSVAAGGPTDTQYF. CDR3 nucleotide sequence: TGTGCCAGCAGCGTAGCCGCGGGGGGTCCCACAGATACGCAGTATTTT.

This sequence joins TRBV7-3 and TRBJ2-1; possible D gene TRBD2, 6 bases. The CDR3 has 16 amino acids. Germline V gene lookup returns CDR1 SGHTA and CDR2 FQGTGA. Between the trimmed V and J ends, which lost 4 bases and 6 bases, there was a span of 19 bases. CDR3 in amino acids: CASSSNRDFKSNEQFF. The CDR3 region has the DNA TGTGCCAGCAGCTCAAACCGGGACTTTAAGAGCAATGAGCAGTTCTTC.

The chain has TRBV30 and TRBJ1-2, with D tentatively TRBD1 (6 bases). Germline-derived CDR1 and CDR2 are GTSNPN and SVGIG (reference sequence). The CDR3 runs 16 residues. Between the trimmed V and J ends, which lost 0 bases and 3 bases, there was a span of 17 bases. CDR3 sequence: CAWSVPGTTFHYGYTF. Written as DNA, the CDR3 is TGTGCCTGGAGTGTTCCCGGGACAACTTTTCACTATGGCTACACCTTC.

The genes are TRBV30 and TRBJ1-1, with D maybe TRBD1 (5 bases). Deletions cut 4 bases from V and 8 bases from J, with 17 bases between. Germline values: CDR1 GTSNPN, CDR2 SVGIG (reference sequence). The CDR3 is made up of 13 amino acids. DNA for the CDR3: TGTGCCTGGACCGGGACCGCGGATTTGGAAGCTTTCTTT. This translates into CAWTGTADLEAFF.

The V and J genes are TRBV7-6 and TRBJ2-1; 9 bases match TRBD1. The germline gives CDR1 SGHVS, CDR2 FNYEAQ. V was pared by 5 bases and J by 0 bases, with 5 bases of the junction left unmatched. This CDR3 has 16 amino acids. In nucleotides, the CDR3 is TGTGCCAGCAGCGAATGGACAGGGGACTCCTACAATGAGCAGTTCTTC. This translates into CASSEWTGDSYNEQFF.

The V gene is TRBV11-2, the J gene TRBJ2-6, with D perhaps TRBD1 (7 bases). CDR1 and CDR2 (germline): SGHAT, FQNNGV. Trimming stripped 5 bases from V and 4 bases from J, with 15 bases between. The CDR3 runs to 16 residues. DNA of the CDR3: TGTGCCAGCAGCCCCGCGGGACAGCCGGGGGCCAACGTCCTGACTTTC. Its protein product is CASSPAGQPGANVLTF.

The V and J genes are TRBV5-1 and TRBJ1-1; D ambiguous. This CDR3 is 15 amino acids long. CDR1 SGHRS and CDR2 YFSETQ come from the germline V gene. Trimming cost V 4 bases and J 0 bases, with 13 bases left between them. The CDR3 loop reads CASSLPRAMNTEAFF. CDR3 coding DNA: TGCGCCAGCAGCCTTCCCAGAGCAATGAACACTGAAGCTTTCTTT. The whole variable domain, filled in from reference TRBV5-1 and TRBJ1-1, reads KAGVTQTPRYLIKTRGQQVTLSCSPISGHRSVSWYQQTPGQGLQFLFEYFSETQRNKGNFPGRFSGRQFSNSRSEMNVSTLELGDSALYLCASSLPRAMNTEAFFGQGTRLTVV.

The chain combines TRBV7-2 with TRBJ2-1, with a tentative D call TRBD1 (6 bases). The germline V gene encodes CDR1 SGHTA and CDR2 FQGNSA. This CDR3 has 15 residues. V was shortened by 5 bases and J by 8 bases, with 19 bases between the two germline ends. CDR3 protein: CASSPRAGVIYEQFF. CDR3 DNA: TGTGCCAGCAGCCCCCGGGCAGGGGTTATCTATGAGCAGTTCTTC.

The rearrangement uses TRBV11-2 and TRBJ2-1; weak D call: TRBD2 (6 bases). The V and J ends lost 6 bases and 4 bases respectively, with 16 bases between them. Germline V gives CDR1 SGHAT, CDR2 FQNNGV. The CDR3 sequence is 15 residues long. CDR3 sequence (DNA): TGTGCCAGCAGGGGACTGACAAAATCATACAATGAGCAGTTCTTC. Protein product: CASRGLTKSYNEQFF.

The chain couples TRBV6-1 to TRBJ1-5; no clear D gene. Trimming stripped 1 base from V and 11 bases from J, with 6 bases between. The germline CDR1 and CDR2 sequences are MNHNS and SASEGT. The length of the CDR3 is 11 residues. CDR3: CASSEGGSQHF. The CDR3 DNA sequence: TGTGCCAGCAGTGAAGGCGGGTCCCAGCATTTT.

The chain uses TRBV5-1 and TRBJ2-2; D call uncertain. Germline CDR1 SGHRS, CDR2 YFSETQ. CDR3 size: 13 residues. Trimming shortened V by 1 base and J by 6 bases, and 7 bases separated the two germline ends. The CDR3 DNA is TGCGCCAGCAGCTTGATCCGTTCCGGGGAGCTGTTTTTT. As protein: CASSLIRSGELFF.

As regards this clone: Different DNA sequences within this sample yield the same CDR3. The gene calls are TRBV5-1 and TRBJ2-3, with 9 bases lining up with TRBD2. CDR1 and CDR2 from the germline V gene are SGHRS and YFSETQ. The CDR3 loop spans 16 amino acids. J was trimmed by 2 bases and V by 4 bases; bases with no gene match: 8. The chain's CDR3 is CASSLLAGAVTDTQYF. The CDR3 DNA follows: TGCGCCAGCAGCCTCTTAGCGGGGGCCGTCACAGATACGCAGTATTTT.

J is TRBJ2-7 and V is TRBV27; 9 bases line up with TRBD2. The germline V gene has CDR1 MNHEY and CDR2 SMNVEV (reference sequence). The CDR3 loop spans 16 amino acids. V lost 4 bases, J lost 0 bases, and 7 bases stayed unmatched. The CDR3 sequence is CASSSPQRGDSYEQYF. The CDR3 coding sequence is TGTGCCAGCAGTTCCCCTCAGCGGGGGGACTCCTACGAGCAGTACTTC.

The J gene is TRBJ2-7, the V gene TRBV27, with D perhaps matching TRBD1 (6 bases). Trimming removed 2 bases from V and 2 bases from J, with 13 bases in between. The CDR3 spans 15 residues. Germline V gives CDR1 MNHEY, CDR2 SMNVEV (reference sequence). CDR3 nucleotide sequence: TGTGCCAGCAGTTTAATCCAGGGGACAACCTACGAGCAGTACTTC. Amino acids: CASSLIQGTTYEQYF.

The chain employs TRBV19 and TRBJ1-2; D call uncertain. The CDR3 consists of 11 residues. The V gene's germline CDR1 is LNHDA and CDR2 SQIVND (reference sequence). CDR3 bases: TGTGCTACTAGGAGGGAGAATGGCTACACCTTC. Its protein product is CATRRENGYTF. The whole variable domain, remainder taken from reference TRBV19 and TRBJ1-2, is DGGITQSPKYLFRKEGQNVTLSCEQNLNHDAMYWYRQDPGQGLRLIYYSQIVNDFQKGDIAEGYSVSREKKESFPLTVTSAQKNPTAFYLCATRRENGYTFGSGTRLTVV.

The chain joins TRBV28 to TRBJ1-2; TRBD1 might be the D (5 bases). The V and J ends lost 7 bases and 0 bases respectively, with 24 bases between them. The CDR3 runs to 18 residues. The germline CDR1 and CDR2 sequences are MDHEN and SYDVKM. This CDR3 is CASTLSGVGAGPNYGYTF. The CDR3 DNA reads as TGTGCCAGCACCCTTTCGGGTGTAGGGGCGGGACCTAACTATGGCTACACCTTC.

The chain links TRBV9 to TRBJ2-1; D gene unclear. CDR3 size: 15 residues. The germline V gene encodes CDR1 SGDLS and CDR2 YYNGEE. The ends were cut back, 4 bases at V and 6 bases at J, with 17 bases in the middle. CDR3 DNA: TGTGCCAGCAGCTCCGAGAGACCACTGCGCAATGAGCAGTTCTTC. Its protein product is CASSSERPLRNEQFF. Full variable domain (missing parts from reference TRBV9 and TRBJ2-1): DSGVTQTPKHLITATGQRVTLRCSPRSGDLSVYWYQQSLDQGLQFLIQYYNGEERAKGNILERFSAQQFPDLHSELNLSSLELGDSALYFCASSSERPLRNEQFFGPGTRLTVL.

The CDR3 region has the DNA TGTGCCAGCAGTCCCTCCGGGCGGGGAAACACCATATATTTT. It yields the protein CASSPSGRGNTIYF. The chain links TRBV6-5 to TRBJ1-3; D is uncertain. The germline CDR1 and CDR2 sequences are MNHEY and SVGAGI. This CDR3 has 14 amino acids. V lost 5 bases to trimming and J lost 4 bases, with 12 bases between them.

V is TRBV19 and J is TRBJ2-1; the D gene is possibly TRBD1 (5 bases). Trimming stripped 4 bases from V and 7 bases from J, with 11 bases between. The V gene's germline CDR1 is LNHDA and CDR2 SQIVND (reference sequence). This CDR3 is 13 amino acids long. The chain's CDR3 is CASSSAGKNEQFF. The CDR3 nucleotides read TGTGCCAGTAGTAGCGCAGGGAAAAATGAGCAGTTCTTC.

The DNA of the CDR3 is TGTGCCAGCAGTGGGGCGAGTGGCTACACCTTC. Its translation: CASSGASGYTF. This rearrangement joins TRBV6-1 to TRBJ1-2; D ambiguous. The germline CDR1 and CDR2 sequences are MNHNS and SASEGT. This CDR3 region has 11 residues. V was shortened by 4 bases and J by 7 bases, with 7 bases between the two germline ends.

The V gene is TRBV5-1, the J gene TRBJ1-2; D not resolved. The CDR3 has 13 residues. V lost 1 base to trimming and J lost 8 bases, with 12 bases between them. Germline V gene lookup returns CDR1 SGHRS and CDR2 YFSETQ. CDR3 residues: CASSLSGKEGYTF. Here the CDR3 DNA reads TGCGCCAGCAGCTTGAGTGGAAAAGAGGGCTACACCTTC.

The chain has TRBV29-1 and TRBJ2-1; a possible D gene is TRBD2 (5 bases). The germline CDR1 and CDR2 sequences are SQVTM and ANQGSEA. Trimming took off 2 bases at V and 6 bases at J, with 14 bases between the two ends. This CDR3 spans 14 amino acids. This CDR3 is CSVENRLTSNEQFF. The CDR3 DNA sequence: TGCAGCGTTGAAAACCGACTTACTAGCAATGAGCAGTTCTTC.

The V and J genes are TRBV10-3 and TRBJ2-7, with 7 bases matching TRBD2. This CDR3 contains 17 residues. V dropped 3 bases and J dropped 3; count of bases not matched to a gene: 14. Germline V gene lookup returns CDR1 ENHRY and CDR2 SYGVKD. The CDR3: CAISDPAEPWDYYEQYF. In DNA form, the CDR3 reads TGTGCCATCAGTGACCCCGCGGAGCCTTGGGACTACTACGAGCAGTACTTC.

The V call is TRBV4-2, the J call TRBJ2-3; D may correspond to TRBD1 or TRBD2 (6 bases each). V gave up 1 base and J gave up 1 base, with 12 bases separating them. Germline V gene sequence: CDR1 LGHNA, CDR2 YNFKEQ. CDR3 size: 16 residues. The CDR3 region is CASSQVRGAGTDTQYF. CDR3 bases: TGTGCCAGCAGCCAAGTGAGGGGGGCAGGCACAGATACGCAGTATTTT.

This clone was seen just once. The identical CDR3 is also encoded by other nucleotide sequences in the sample. For the CDR3, the DNA is TGTGCCTGGAGTGTACGACGAGGGGAGACCCAGTACTTC. This translates into CAWSVRRGETQYF. The V and J genes are TRBV30 and TRBJ2-5, with D maybe TRBD2 (5 bases). The germline V gene has CDR1 GTSNPN and CDR2 SVGIG (reference sequence). V lost 0 bases to trimming and J lost 5 bases, with 10 bases between them. The CDR3 contains 13 residues.